What follows are 2 T cell receptor beta chains derived from one specimen sequenced in a study of blood T cells in healthy people across ages. A second about 6 to 12 cycle PCR used barcoded and J-beta primers. Each CDR3 protein gets one entry after TCRdb re-called the 5' RACE reads with MiXCR. The sample includes 250,000 to 300,000 distinct CDR3 sequences, 27% of them seen just once. Sequencing was performed on blood. All receptors derive from an older woman in good health.

The chain carries TRBV6-5 and TRBJ1-2; D is uncertain. The germline CDR1 and CDR2 sequences are MNHEY and SVGAGI. Trimming shortened V by 6 bases and J by 3 bases, and 14 bases separated the two germline ends. The CDR3 loop spans 14 amino acids. This chain's CDR3 is CASRVRGNYYGYTF. The CDR3 region has the DNA TGTGCCAGCAGGGTGCGAGGAAACTACTATGGCTACACCTTC.

This clonotype was found once. At one end the junction does not follow the germline gene, possibly because of a read error. The genes are TRBV28 and TRBJ2-5; 8 bases match TRBD2. The last part of the DNA fits TRBJ2-1 better; the J call may be wrong. The CDR3 has 18 residues. Germline V gives CDR1 MDHEN, CDR2 SYDVKM. For the CDR3, the DNA is TGTGCCAGCGGTTTATCCAGGAGGGGCACTAGCGGATACAATGAGCAGTTCTTC. Translation: CASGLSRRGTSGYNEQFF.